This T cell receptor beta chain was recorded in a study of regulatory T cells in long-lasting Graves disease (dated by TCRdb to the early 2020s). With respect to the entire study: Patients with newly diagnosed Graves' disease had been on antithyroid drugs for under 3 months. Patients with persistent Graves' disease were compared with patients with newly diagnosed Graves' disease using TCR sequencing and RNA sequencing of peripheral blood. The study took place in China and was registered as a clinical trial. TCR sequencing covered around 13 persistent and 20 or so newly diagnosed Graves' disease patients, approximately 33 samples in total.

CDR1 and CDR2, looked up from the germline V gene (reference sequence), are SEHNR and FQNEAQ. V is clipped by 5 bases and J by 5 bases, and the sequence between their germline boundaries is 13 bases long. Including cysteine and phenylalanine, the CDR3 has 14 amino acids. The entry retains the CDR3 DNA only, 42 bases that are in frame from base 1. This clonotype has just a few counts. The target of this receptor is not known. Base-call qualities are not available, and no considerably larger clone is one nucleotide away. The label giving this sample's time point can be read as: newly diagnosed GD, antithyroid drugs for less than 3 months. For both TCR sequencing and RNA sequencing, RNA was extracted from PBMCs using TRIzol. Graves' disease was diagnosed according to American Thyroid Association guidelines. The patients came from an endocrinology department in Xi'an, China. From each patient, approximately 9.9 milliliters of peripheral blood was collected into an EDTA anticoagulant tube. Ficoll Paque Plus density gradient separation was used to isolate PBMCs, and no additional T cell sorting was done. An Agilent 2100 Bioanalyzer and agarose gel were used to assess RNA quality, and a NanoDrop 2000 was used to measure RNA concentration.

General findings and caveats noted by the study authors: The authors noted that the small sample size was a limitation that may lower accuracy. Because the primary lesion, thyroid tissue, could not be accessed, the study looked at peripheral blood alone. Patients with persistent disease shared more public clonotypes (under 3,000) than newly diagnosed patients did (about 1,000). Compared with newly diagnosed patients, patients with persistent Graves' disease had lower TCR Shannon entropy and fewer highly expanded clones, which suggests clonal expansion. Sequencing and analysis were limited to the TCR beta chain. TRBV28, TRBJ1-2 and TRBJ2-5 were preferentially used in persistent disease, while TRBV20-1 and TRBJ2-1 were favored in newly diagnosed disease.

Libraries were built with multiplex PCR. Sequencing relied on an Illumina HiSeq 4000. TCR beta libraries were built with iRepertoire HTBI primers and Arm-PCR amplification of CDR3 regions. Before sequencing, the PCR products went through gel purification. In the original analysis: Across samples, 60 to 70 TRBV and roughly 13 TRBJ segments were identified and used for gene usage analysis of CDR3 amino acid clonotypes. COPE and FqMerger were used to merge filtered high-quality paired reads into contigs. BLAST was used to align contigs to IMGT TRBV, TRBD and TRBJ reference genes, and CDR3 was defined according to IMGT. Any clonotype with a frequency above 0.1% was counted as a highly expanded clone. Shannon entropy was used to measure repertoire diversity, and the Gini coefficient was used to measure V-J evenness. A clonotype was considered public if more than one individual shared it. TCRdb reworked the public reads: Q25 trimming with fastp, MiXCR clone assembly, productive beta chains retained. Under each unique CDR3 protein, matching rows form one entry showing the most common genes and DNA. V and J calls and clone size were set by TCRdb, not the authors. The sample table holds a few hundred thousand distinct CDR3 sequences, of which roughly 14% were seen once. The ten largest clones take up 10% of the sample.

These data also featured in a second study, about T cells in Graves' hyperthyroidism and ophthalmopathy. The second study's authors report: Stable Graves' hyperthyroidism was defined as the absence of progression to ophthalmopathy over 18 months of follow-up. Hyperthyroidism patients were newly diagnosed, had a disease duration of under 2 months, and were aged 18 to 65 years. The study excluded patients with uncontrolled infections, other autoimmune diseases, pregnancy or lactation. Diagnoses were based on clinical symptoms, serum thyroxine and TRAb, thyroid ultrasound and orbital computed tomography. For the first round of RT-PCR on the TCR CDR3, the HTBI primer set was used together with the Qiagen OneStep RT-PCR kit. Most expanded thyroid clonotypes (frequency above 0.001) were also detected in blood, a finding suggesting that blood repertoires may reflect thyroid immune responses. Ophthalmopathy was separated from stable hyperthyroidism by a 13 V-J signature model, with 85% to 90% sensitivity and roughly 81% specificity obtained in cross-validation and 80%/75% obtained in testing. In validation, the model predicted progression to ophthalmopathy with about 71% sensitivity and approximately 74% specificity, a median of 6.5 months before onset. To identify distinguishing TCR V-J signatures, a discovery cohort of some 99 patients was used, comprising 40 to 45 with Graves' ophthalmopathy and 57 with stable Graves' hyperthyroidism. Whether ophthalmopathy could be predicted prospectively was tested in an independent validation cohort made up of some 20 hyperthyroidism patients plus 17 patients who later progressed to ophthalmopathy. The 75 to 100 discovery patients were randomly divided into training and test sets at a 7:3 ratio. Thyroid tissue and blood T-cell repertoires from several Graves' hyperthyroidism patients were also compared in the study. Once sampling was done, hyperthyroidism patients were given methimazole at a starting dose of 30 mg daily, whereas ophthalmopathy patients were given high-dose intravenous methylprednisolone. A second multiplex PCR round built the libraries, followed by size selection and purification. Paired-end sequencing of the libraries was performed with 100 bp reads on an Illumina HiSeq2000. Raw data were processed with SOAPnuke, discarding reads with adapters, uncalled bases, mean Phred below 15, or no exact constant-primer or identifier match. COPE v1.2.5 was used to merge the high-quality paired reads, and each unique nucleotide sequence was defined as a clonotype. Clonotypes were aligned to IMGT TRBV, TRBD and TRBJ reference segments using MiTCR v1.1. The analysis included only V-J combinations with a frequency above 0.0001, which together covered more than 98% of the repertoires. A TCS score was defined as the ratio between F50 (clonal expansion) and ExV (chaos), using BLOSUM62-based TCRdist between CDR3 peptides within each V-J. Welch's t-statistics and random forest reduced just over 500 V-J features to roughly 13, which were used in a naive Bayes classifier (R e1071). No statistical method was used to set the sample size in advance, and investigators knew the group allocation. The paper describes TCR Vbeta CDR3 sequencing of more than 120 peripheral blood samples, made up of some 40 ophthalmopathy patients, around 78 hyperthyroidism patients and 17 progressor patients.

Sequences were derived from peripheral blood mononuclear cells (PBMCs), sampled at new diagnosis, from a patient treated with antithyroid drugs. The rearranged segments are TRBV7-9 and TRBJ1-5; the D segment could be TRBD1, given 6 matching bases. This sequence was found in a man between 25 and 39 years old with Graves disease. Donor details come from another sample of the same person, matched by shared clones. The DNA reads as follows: TGTGCCAGCAGCATAGGGGGGGGGGATCAGCCCCAGCATTTT. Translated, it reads CASSIGGGDQPQHF.